The entry that follows covers one T cell receptor beta chain sequence. Its antigen specificity is not known. No base quality values were provided; no much bigger clone lies one nucleotide off. Relative to germline, V is 6 bases shorter and J is 2 bases shorter, with 10 bases between their ends. The cysteine opens and the phenylalanine closes a CDR3 of 13 amino acids. Solely the CDR3 DNA is kept, with 39 bases framed from the first base. Reading the germline V gene (reference sequence) gives CDR1 DFQATT and CDR2 SNEGSKA. The data belong to a study of blood T cells in healthy people across ages (dated by TCRdb to between 2015 and 2017). Context from the whole study: In model experiments, roughly one uniquely barcoded TCR beta cDNA molecule per two T cells was captured by template switching. The study measured age-related changes in TCR beta repertoire diversity using deep sequencing normalized with unique cDNA molecular identifiers. The donors were split into four age groups: young (average 16 years), middle-aged (about 40), aged (approximately 60) and long-lived (about 74). To avoid experimental bias, donors of different ages were spread randomly across the sequencing lanes. The study analyzed two additional independent replicas of 1 million unique cDNA reads from the same blood draw for two donors, one aged 18 to 29 and one aged 80 or older.

The method was 5' RACE. This sample was sequenced with an Illumina HiSeq 2500. A second PCR of about 6 to 11 cycles was run with a J-beta primer mix and a sample-barcoded 5' primer. A unique molecular identifier was introduced onto each TCR beta cDNA molecule by a template-switch 5' adaptor carrying 12 random nucleotides. Each sample yielded at least 2.5 million CDR3-containing paired-end reads. First-strand cDNA synthesis was performed from all RNA using the Mint cDNA synthesis kit, with priming by a TRBC-specific oligonucleotide. Following uracil-DNA glycosylase treatment, all cDNA underwent a first 18-cycle PCR with the universal primers M1SS and BC2_uni_R. The paper's data handling went like this. Each sample was normalized by randomly selecting 1 million high-quality reads, each carrying a distinct molecular identifier. Instead of being binned into consensus sequences, reads with shared molecular identifiers were discarded. MiTCR, set to a Q25 quality threshold and the strictest error-elimination algorithm, was used for CDR3 identification, clonotype clustering and error correction. Lower-bound total TCR beta diversity was estimated with a nonparametric unseen species model using Euler transformation. TCRdb trimmed the raw reads at Q25, called clones with MiXCR and kept productive beta chains. Every entry covers one CDR3 protein and lists the most common genes and DNA from its rows. The V and J calls were determined by TCRdb, not by the authors. For this sample the table gives about 1.4 million distinct CDR3 sequences, of which almost 60% were detected only once. The top ten clonotypes cover 5.5% to 8% of the sample.

Results and caveats for the whole study, not just this receptor: Because the CMV infection status of the donors was unknown, age-related changes in expanded clonotypes may potentially have been confounded. As age increased, observed TCR beta diversity per million T cells dropped in a roughly linear way, and a significant reduction was already evident by age about 36. Compared with the aged group, more naive CD4+ T cells, fewer expanded clones and increased TCR diversity were shown by the long-lived group, suggesting age selection. There was a strong correlation between observed TCR beta diversity and the percentage of naive T cells measured by flow cytometry. Bulk unsorted PBMC profiling prevented conclusive comparison of naive and antigen-experienced compartments. Estimates of total diversity based on one million sequenced T cells were considered lower bounds and underestimates.

The approximately 39 donors, aged about 6 to 95 years, were systemically healthy Caucasian individuals from Russia. Each donor gave about 9.7 milliliters of peripheral blood, drawn into EDTA-treated Vacutainer tubes. PBMCs were isolated by Ficoll-Paque density-gradient centrifugation, with at least 7 million obtained per sample. Total RNA was extracted from PBMCs with Trizol reagent, with at least 5.5 micrograms obtained per sample. For every donor, flow cytometry on a PBMC aliquot measured the percentage of naive CD45RAhigh/CD27high T cells. The chain is made from TRBV20-1 and TRBJ2-2; the D segment could be TRBD1, given 6 matching bases. This TCR came from a man younger than 35 in good health. Specimen: blood. The nucleotide sequence is given as TGCAGTGCAAGACAGGAAAACACCGGGGAGCTGTTTTTT. Its coded protein is CSARQENTGELFF.